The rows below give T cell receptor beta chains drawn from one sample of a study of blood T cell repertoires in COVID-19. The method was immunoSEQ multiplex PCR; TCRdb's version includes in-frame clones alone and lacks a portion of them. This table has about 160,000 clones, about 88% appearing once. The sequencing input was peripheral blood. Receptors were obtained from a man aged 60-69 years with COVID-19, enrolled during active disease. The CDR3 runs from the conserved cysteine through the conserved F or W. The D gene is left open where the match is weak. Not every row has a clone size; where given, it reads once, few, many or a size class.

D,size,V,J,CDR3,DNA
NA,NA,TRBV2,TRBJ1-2,CASSEKRGGPRGYTF,TGTGCCAGCAGTGAGAAGAGGGGAGGGCCGCGAGGCTACACCTTC
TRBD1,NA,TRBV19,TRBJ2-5,CASSMSGGNQETQYF,TGTGCCAGTAGTATGTCAGGGGGAAACCAAGAGACCCAGTACTTC
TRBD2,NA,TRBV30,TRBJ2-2,CAWNRWEGNTGELFF,TGTGCCTGGAATAGGTGGGAGGGGAACACCGGGGAGCTGTTTTTT
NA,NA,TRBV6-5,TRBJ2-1,CASSPNRSPYNEQFF,TGTGCCAGCAGCCCGAACAGGTCTCCCTACAATGAGCAGTTCTTC
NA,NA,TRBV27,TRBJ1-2,CASSLSQGYGYTF,TGTGCCAGCAGTTTATCACAGGGCTATGGCTACACCTTC
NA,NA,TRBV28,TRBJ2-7,CASSPPGQKFYEQYF,TGTGCCAGCAGTCCCCCCGGACAGAAATTCTACGAGCAGTACTTC
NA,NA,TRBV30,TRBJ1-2,CAWSVGDKRYTF,TGTGCCTGGAGTGTGGGGGACAAGCGCTACACCTTC
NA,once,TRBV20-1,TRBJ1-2,CSASSNSRSYGYTF,TGCAGTGCTAGTTCGAACAGCCGGTCCTATGGCTACACCTTC
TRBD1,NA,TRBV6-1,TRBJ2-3,CASSRSTGADTQYF,TGTGCCAGCAGCAGATCGACAGGGGCAGATACGCAGTATTTT
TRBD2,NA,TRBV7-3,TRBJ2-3,CASSLIAGGSTDTQYF,TGTGCCAGCAGCCTAATAGCGGGGGGGAGCACAGATACGCAGTATTTT
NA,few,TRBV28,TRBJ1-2,CASSRPLGRAYGYTF,TGTGCCAGCAGCCGCCCGCTGGGGCGTGCCTATGGCTACACCTTC
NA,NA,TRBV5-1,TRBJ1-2,CASSLAGYDYGYTF,TGCGCCAGCAGCTTGGCAGGGTACGACTATGGCTACACCTTC
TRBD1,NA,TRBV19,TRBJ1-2,CASNPYGQAQGGYTF,TGTGCCAGTAACCCCTACGGACAGGCTCAAGGTGGCTACACCTTC
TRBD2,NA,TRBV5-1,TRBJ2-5,CASSPSGARLETQYF,TGCGCCAGCAGTCCTAGCGGGGCCCGCTTGGAGACCCAGTACTTC
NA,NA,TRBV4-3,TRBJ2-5,CASSQDLGGQTQYF,TGCGCCAGCAGCCAAGATCTCGGGGGACAGACCCAGTACTTC
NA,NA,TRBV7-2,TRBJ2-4,CASSLRLAKNIQYF,TGTGCCAGCAGCCTAAGACTAGCCAAAAACATTCAGTACTTC
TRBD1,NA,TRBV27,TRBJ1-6,CASSLSVGTGISPLHF,TGTGCCAGCAGTTTATCGGTCGGGACAGGGATTTCACCCCTCCACTTT
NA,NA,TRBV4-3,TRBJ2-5,CASSQDTGQETQYF,TGCGCCAGCAGCCAAGATACAGGACAAGAGACCCAGTACTTC
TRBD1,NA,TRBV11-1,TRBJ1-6,CASNEGQYNSPLHF,TGTGCCAGCAACGAGGGACAGTATAATTCACCCCTCCACTTT
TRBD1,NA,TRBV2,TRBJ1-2,CASSRDRGQPNYGYTF,TGTGCCAGTTCCCGGGACAGGGGCCAGCCGAACTATGGCTACACCTTC
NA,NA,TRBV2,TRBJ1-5,CASSVGVNQPQHF,TGTGCCAGCAGTGTGGGCGTAAATCAGCCCCAGCATTTT
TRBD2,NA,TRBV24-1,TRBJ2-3,CATSDPGLGGSQDSTDTQYF,TGTGCCACCAGTGATCCGGGACTAGGGGGTTCACAGGATAGCACAGATACGCAGTATTTT
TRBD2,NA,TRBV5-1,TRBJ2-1,CASSLGPGGNEQFF,TGCGCCAGCAGCTTGGGCCCGGGAGGTAATGAGCAGTTCTTC
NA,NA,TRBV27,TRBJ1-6,CASTRGGLQDSPLHF,TGTGCCAGCACCCGGGGGGGACTCCAGGATTCACCCCTCCACTTT
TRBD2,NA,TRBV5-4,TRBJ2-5,CASSLGPPGGRETQYF,TGTGCCAGCAGCTTGGGGCCTCCGGGGGGTCGGGAGACCCAGTACTTC
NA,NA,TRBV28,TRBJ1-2,CASRTETPNYGYTF,TGTGCCAGCAGAACAGAGACACCTAACTATGGCTACACCTTC
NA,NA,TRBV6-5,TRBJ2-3,CASSLSGPSTDTQYF,TGTGCCAGCAGCCTTAGCGGACCCAGCACAGATACGCAGTATTTT
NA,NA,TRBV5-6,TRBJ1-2,CASSLGAFSDTGYTF,TGTGCCAGCAGCTTGGGGGCCTTTTCGGACACCGGCTACACCTTC
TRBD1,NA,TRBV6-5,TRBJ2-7,CASSRTGPYEQYF,TGTGCCAGCAGTCGGACAGGTCCATACGAGCAGTACTTC
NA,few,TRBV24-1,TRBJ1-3,CATSDPISGNTIYF,TGTGCCACCAGTGATCCCATCTCTGGAAACACCATATATTTT
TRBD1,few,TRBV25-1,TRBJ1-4,CASSALRDRGLELFF,TGTGCCAGCAGTGCCCTCCGGGACAGGGGCCTCGAACTGTTTTTT
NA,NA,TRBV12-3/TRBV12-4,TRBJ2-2,CASSLRETGELFF,TGTGCCAGCAGCCTGAGGGAAACCGGGGAGCTGTTTTTT
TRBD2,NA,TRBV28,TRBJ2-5,CASRERGGRETQYF,TGTGCCAGCAGAGAGCGGGGGGGAAGAGAGACCCAGTACTTC
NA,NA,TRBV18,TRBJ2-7,CASSPIAGDKYEQYF,TGTGCCAGCTCACCAATCGCAGGGGATAAATACGAGCAGTACTTC
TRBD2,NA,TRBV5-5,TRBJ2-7,CASSWTSGRANSYEQYF,TGTGCCAGCAGTTGGACTAGCGGGAGGGCCAATTCCTACGAGCAGTACTTC
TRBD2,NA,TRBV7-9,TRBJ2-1,CASSLASGIPYEQFF,TGTGCCAGCAGCTTAGCTAGCGGGATCCCCTATGAGCAGTTCTTC
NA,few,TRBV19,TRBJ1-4,CASSILHGREKLFF,TGTGCCAGTAGTATCCTACACGGGAGGGAAAAACTGTTTTTT
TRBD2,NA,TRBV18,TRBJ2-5,CASSDVGEKGLAGQETQYF,TGTGCCAGCTCGGACGTCGGGGAAAAGGGACTAGCGGGCCAAGAGACCCAGTACTTC
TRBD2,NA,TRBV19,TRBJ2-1,CASSLKRLAGGHTAYNEQFF,TGTGCCAGTAGTTTAAAACGACTAGCGGGAGGACATACAGCCTACAATGAGCAGTTCTTC
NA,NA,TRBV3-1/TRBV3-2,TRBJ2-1,CASRGAGSYNEQFF,TGTGCCAGCAGGGGAGCGGGTAGCTACAATGAGCAGTTCTTC
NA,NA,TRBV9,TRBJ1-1,CASSVIQGPLDTEAFF,TGTGCCAGCAGCGTCATACAGGGTCCATTAGACACTGAAGCTTTCTTT
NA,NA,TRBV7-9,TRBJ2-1,CASSSLLLPNYNEQFF,TGTGCCAGCAGCTCCCTCTTGCTCCCTAACTACAATGAGCAGTTCTTC
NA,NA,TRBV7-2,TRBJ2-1,CASSFGGSRINEQFF,TGTGCCAGCAGCTTTGGAGGGTCCCGAATAAATGAGCAGTTCTTC
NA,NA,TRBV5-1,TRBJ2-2,CASTRLGGTGELFF,TGCGCCAGCACCCGATTGGGGGGAACCGGGGAGCTGTTTTTT
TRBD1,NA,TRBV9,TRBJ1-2,CASSPPQDRATGYTF,TGTGCCAGCAGCCCACCTCAAGACAGGGCTACTGGCTACACCTTC
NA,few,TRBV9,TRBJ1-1,CASSGRENTEAFF,TGTGCCAGCAGCGGGAGGGAGAACACTGAAGCTTTCTTT
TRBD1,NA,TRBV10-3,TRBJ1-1,CAIRRQGNTEAFF,TGTGCCATCAGGAGACAGGGGAACACTGAAGCTTTCTTT
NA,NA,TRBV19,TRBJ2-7,CASRSDRISYEQYF,TGTGCCAGTAGGTCGGACAGAATTTCCTACGAGCAGTACTTC
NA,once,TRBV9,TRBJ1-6,CASSTTGNSPLHF,TGTGCCAGCAGCACGACCGGGAATTCACCCCTCCACTTT
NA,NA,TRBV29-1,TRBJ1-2,CSVEASWTYGYTF,TGCAGCGTTGAAGCCTCATGGACTTATGGCTACACCTTC
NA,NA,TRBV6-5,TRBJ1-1,CASSLGGSVTEAFF,TGTGCCAGCAGTTTAGGGGGTTCGGTCACTGAAGCTTTCTTT
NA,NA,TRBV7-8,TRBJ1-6,CASSLSFGQTNNSPLHF,TGTGCCAGCAGCTTAAGCTTCGGACAAACAAATAATTCACCCCTCCACTTT
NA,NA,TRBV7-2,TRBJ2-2,CASSSQGSGELFF,TGTGCCAGCAGCTCACAGGGTTCCGGGGAGCTGTTTTTT
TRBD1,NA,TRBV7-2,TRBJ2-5,CASQRDRQETQYF,TGTGCCAGCCAACGGGACAGACAAGAGACCCAGTACTTC
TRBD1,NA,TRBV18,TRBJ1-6,CASSQAGTGGSPLHF,TGTGCCAGCTCACAAGCCGGGACAGGGGGTTCACCCCTCCACTTT
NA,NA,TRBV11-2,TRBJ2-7,CASSFEGFLRAYEQYF,TGTGCCAGCAGCTTTGAAGGGTTTCTGAGGGCCTACGAGCAGTACTTC